This TCR beta chain was profiled in a study of post-analysis software for immune sequencing data. Study results and limitations: Patients carried four or five TRBV segments more frequently than controls did, and TRBV5-6, TRBV5-1 and TRBV20-1 were among them. Controls had significantly higher normalized Chao1 diversity than multiple sclerosis patients.

To note about this clonotype: What it recognizes is unknown.

The library was made from cDNA and included unique molecular identifiers. From the PCR reads, TCRdb called clonotypes with MiXCR, one entry per CDR3 protein. The table records about 460,000 distinct CDR3 sequences, over 35% of them present only once. Germline V lookup: CDR1 SGHNT, CDR2 YYREEE (reference sequence). V was clipped by 5 bases and J by 5 bases; unmatched bases: 7. The CDR3 contains 14 residues. Sequenced: blood. The V and J genes are TRBV5-4 and TRBJ2-7, with 10 nucleotides matching TRBD2. The sequence came from a girl under 18 with multiple sclerosis. The DNA of the CDR3 is TGTGCCAGCAGTCCGAGCGGGAGGGCCGACGAGCAGTACTTC. Protein product: CASSPSGRADEQYF.